Following are 12 T cell receptor beta chains from one sample sequenced in a study of shared clonotypes between healthy human individuals. Method: immunoSEQ multiplex PCR; TCRdb's copy keeps in-frame clones and lacks some. There are roughly 490,000 clones in the sample; less than 80% occur only once, and 10% to 15% lies in the top ten. Sequenced input: PBMCs. The receptors were gathered from a woman aged 40-49 years in good health. Some clones in this sample may be carry-over from other donors' samples.

This clone is a singleton in its sample. The sample carries other DNA sequences with the same CDR3. The chain recombines TRBV5-4 with TRBJ2-3; D is tentatively TRBD1 or TRBD2 (5 bases each). This CDR3 has 15 amino acids. Trimming cost V 4 bases and J 2 bases, with 14 bases left between them. Germline V lookup: CDR1 SGHNT, CDR2 YYREEE (reference sequence). The CDR3 DNA reads as TGTGCCAGCAGCCCCGGGACCTTTAACACAGATACGCAGTATTTT. Protein sequence: CASSPGTFNTDTQYF.

This chain connects TRBV5-1 to TRBJ1-4; D perhaps matches TRBD1 (5 bases). The length of the CDR3 is 14 residues. Germline V CDR1 and CDR2: SGHRS, YFSETQ. Trimming removed 1 base at V and 4 bases at J, with 8 bases between. Written as DNA, the CDR3 is TGCGCCAGCAGCTTGACAGGAGATAATGAAAAACTGTTTTTT. Its translation: CASSLTGDNEKLFF. The entire variable domain, with the rest obtained from reference TRBV5-1 and TRBJ1-4, is as follows: KAGVTQTPRYLIKTRGQQVTLSCSPISGHRSVSWYQQTPGQGLQFLFEYFSETQRNKGNFPGRFSGRQFSNSRSEMNVSTLELGDSALYLCASSLTGDNEKLFFGSGTQLSVL.

CDR3 region: CASSLAGGEQFF. In nucleotides, the CDR3 is TGTGCCAGCAGCTTAGCGGGGGGAGAGCAGTTCTTC. The J gene is TRBJ2-1, the V gene TRBV5-6, with TRBD2 matching over 9 bases. This CDR3 is 12 amino acids long. With 2 bases clipped from V and 10 bases from J, the junction kept 1 base outside the gene matches. The germline V gene has CDR1 SGHDT and CDR2 YYEEEE.

This clone was counted ten times or more. The sample has other DNA sequences that encode this CDR3 too. The V gene is TRBV27, the J gene TRBJ2-1; 10 nucleotides match TRBD2. The V and J ends lost 6 bases and 2 bases, in that order; junction bases with no gene match: 7. CDR3 length: 16 amino acids. Germline loops: CDR1 MNHEY, CDR2 SMNVEV (reference sequence). CDR3 coding DNA: TGTGCCAGCAGCGCAATAGCGGGAGGCCCCTACAATGAGCAGTTCTTC. As protein: CASSAIAGGPYNEQFF.

The chain is built from TRBV27 and TRBJ2-6; no firm D call. This CDR3 is built from 15 residues. CDR1 is MNHEY, CDR2 SMNVEV, per germline (reference sequence). Trimming left V 0 bases short and J 2 bases short, with 5 bases between. The CDR3 DNA follows: TGTGCCAGCAGTTTATCCAATCCTGGGGCCAACGTCCTGACTTTC. Translating gives CASSLSNPGANVLTF.

The chain combines TRBV10-3 with TRBJ1-1, with D tentatively TRBD1 (6 bases). Germline loops: CDR1 ENHRY, CDR2 SYGVKD. CDR3 length: 15 residues. Trimming took 3 bases from V and 0 from J, leaving 11 bases between them. The DNA for the CDR3 is TGTGCCATCAGTGACCTCGGACAGCTGAACACTGAAGCTTTCTTT. As protein: CAISDLGQLNTEAFF.

V is TRBV5-4 and J is TRBJ2-7, with 10 bases fitting TRBD1. V was pared by 3 bases and J by 0 bases, with 9 bases of the junction left unmatched. The V gene's germline CDR1 is SGHNT and CDR2 YYREEE (reference sequence). This CDR3 has 17 amino acids. The CDR3 coding sequence is TGTGCCAGCAGCTGGGCCCTGACAGGGGGCGTCTCCTACGAGCAGTACTTC. This codes for CASSWALTGGVSYEQYF.

V usage is TRBV11-2 and J usage is TRBJ2-7; D uncertain. With 1 base removed from V and 2 bases from J, the gap between germline ends came to 6 bases. Germline CDR1 and CDR2: SGHAT and FQNNGV. The CDR3 sequence is 13 residues long. CDR3 DNA: TGTGCCAGCAGCTTAGTAGGCCCCTACGAGCAGTACTTC. Protein: CASSLVGPYEQYF.

This clone was detected only once. The rearrangement joins TRBV27 to TRBJ2-5, with 9 bases fitting TRBD2. The CDR3 length is 13 residues. Trimming removed 3 bases from V and 5 bases from J; junction bases left unmatched: 1. Germline values: CDR1 MNHEY, CDR2 SMNVEV (reference sequence). The DNA for the CDR3 is TGTGCCAGCAGTTTTAGCGGGAGTGAGACCCAGTACTTC. Translation gives CASSFSGSETQYF.

Only a few counts were recorded for this clone. The V gene is TRBV27, the J gene TRBJ2-3, with 9 bases that match TRBD2. CDR1 MNHEY and CDR2 SMNVEV come from the germline V gene (reference sequence). The junction had 1 base not matched to a gene; V was cut back by 2 bases and J by 1 base. The CDR3 runs 15 residues. The CDR3 DNA is TGTGCCAGCAGTTTAATAGCGGGAGGCACAGATACGCAGTATTTT. This gives the protein CASSLIAGGTDTQYF.

The chain links TRBV28 to TRBJ2-4; no reliable D call. Germline loops: CDR1 MDHEN, CDR2 SYDVKM. The CDR3 runs 11 residues. Trimming removed 4 bases from V and 9 bases from J, with 7 bases in between. CDR3 in amino acids: CASSSFSIQYF. The CDR3 region has the DNA TGTGCCAGCAGTTCATTCTCCATTCAGTACTTC.

This clone was found a few times. The chain uses TRBV19 and TRBJ1-2; TRBD1 aligns across 7 bases. The trim removed 1 base at V and 8 bases at J, leaving 4 bases unmatched. In germline, CDR1 is LNHDA, CDR2 SQIVND (reference sequence). The CDR3 is 13 residues long. The chain's CDR3 is CASSIGGTDGYTF. The CDR3 DNA sequence: TGTGCCAGTAGTATAGGCGGGACAGACGGCTACACCTTC.